These 11 T cell receptor beta chains came from one sample sequenced in a study of lymphopenia after photon versus proton radiotherapy. Libraries were prepared by immunoSEQ multiplex PCR; TCRdb keeps only in-frame clonotypes and omits some of them. The sample lists 50,000 to 75,000 clones; approximately 86% were seen once. This specimen was peripheral blood, taken from a patient treated with photon-based radiotherapy. These TCRs come from a man between 35 and 55 years old with gastric cancer.

The rearrangement links TRBV11-2 to TRBJ2-3; D is ambiguous. The CDR3 spans 11 residues. Trimming shortened V by 7 bases and J by 1 base, and 3 bases separated the two germline ends. Germline loops: CDR1 SGHAT, CDR2 FQNNGV. The chain's CDR3 is CASTRTDTQYF. In DNA, the CDR3 is TGTGCCAGCACCCGCACAGATACGCAGTATTTT.

The CDR3 nucleotides read TGTGCCAGCAGCCAGGGACAGGGGGCTGGGACTGAAGCTTTCTTT. Its translation is CASSQGQGAGTEAFF. V usage is TRBV6-5 and J usage is TRBJ1-1, with 12 bases lining up with TRBD1. Per the germline V gene, CDR1 is MNHEY and CDR2 is SVGAGI. The CDR3 sequence is 15 residues long. With 6 bases clipped from V and 5 bases from J, the junction kept 7 bases outside the gene matches.

This chain uses TRBV12-5 with TRBJ2-7; D ambiguous. This CDR3 contains 12 residues. V was clipped by 4 bases and J by 3 bases, with 7 bases between them. The germline gives CDR1 LGHNT, CDR2 FRNRAP. DNA of the CDR3: TGTGCTAGTGGTTCCCGACTCTACGAGCAGTACTTC. Protein product: CASGSRLYEQYF.

The genes are TRBV10-3 and TRBJ1-2, with 8 bases that match TRBD1. CDR1 ENHRY and CDR2 SYGVKD come from the germline V gene. The CDR3 runs 13 residues. Losses at the gene ends were 6 bases for V and 3 bases for J; bases not matched to a gene: 3. The CDR3 bases are TGTGCCATCAGGGACAGGGACTACTATGGCTACACCTTC. It yields the protein CAIRDRDYYGYTF.

The V and J genes are TRBV25-1 and TRBJ1-1; 7 bases match TRBD1. CDR1 and CDR2 (germline): MGHDK, SYGVNS. The CDR3 length is 15 residues. V was clipped by 4 bases and J by 6 bases; unmatched bases: 11. CDR3 nucleotides: TGTGCCAGCAGTGCCCGACAGGGATTGATGTCTGAAGCTTTCTTT. Its translation: CASSARQGLMSEAFF.

The chain carries TRBV5-4 and TRBJ1-2; perhaps TRBD1 as D (5 bases). Trimming pared 1 base from V and 6 bases from J, leaving 16 bases between. There are 15 residues in the CDR3. CDR1 is SGHNT, CDR2 YYREEE, per germline (reference sequence). CDR3 sequence (DNA): TGTGCCAGCAGCTTGTTTTCTGCAGGGTTTGATGGCTACACCTTC. Translating gives CASSLFSAGFDGYTF. Full variable domain (outside the CDR3, taken from reference TRBV5-4 and TRBJ1-2): ETGVTQSPTHLIKTRGQQVTLRCSSQSGHNTVSWYQQALGQGPQFIFQYYREEENGRGNFPPRFSGLQFPNYSSELNVNALELDDSALYLCASSLFSAGFDGYTFGSGTRLTVV.

The chain recombines TRBV7-9 with TRBJ1-1; D is ambiguous. This CDR3 has 12 residues. V was pared by 6 bases and J by 11 bases, with 16 bases between. Germline CDR1 reads SEHNR; CDR2 reads FQNEAQ (reference sequence). This CDR3 reads CASSPPAERAFF. CDR3 coding DNA: TGTGCCAGCAGTCCCCCGGCGGAGAGGGCTTTCTTT.

The chain links TRBV5-5 to TRBJ1-1; D perhaps matches TRBD1 (6 bases). Germline CDR1 SGHKS, CDR2 YYEKEE (reference sequence). The length of the CDR3 is 13 residues. The V end was cut by 3 bases, the J end by 1 base, with 7 bases between. The CDR3, as DNA: TGTGCCAGCAGCTGGACAGAGAACACTGAAGCTTTCTTT. It codes for CASSWTENTEAFF.

The CDR3 DNA follows: TGTGCCAGCAGTTTGGGCTCTACCTGGCTGGGTACTGAAGCTTTCTTT. It translates to CASSLGSTWLGTEAFF. V is TRBV27 and J is TRBJ1-1; D not resolved. The germline gives CDR1 MNHEY, CDR2 SMNVEV (reference sequence). The germline V and J ends were trimmed by 3 bases and 5 bases, with 19 bases remaining between them. The CDR3 is made up of 16 amino acids.

This clone was seen more than once but under ten times. The rearrangement joins TRBV10-2 to TRBJ2-3; 7 nucleotides match TRBD1. Germline-derived CDR1 and CDR2 are WSHSY and SAAADI. Germline trimming cut 6 bases from V and 2 bases from J; bases unmatched to any gene: 5. The CDR3 runs to 14 residues. In nucleotides, the CDR3 is TGCGCCAGCAGCCGACAGGGTTCCACAGATACGCAGTATTTT. It translates to CASSRQGSTDTQYF.

This rearrangement joins TRBV5-1 to TRBJ2-7; a weak D match, TRBD1 (8 bases). This CDR3 is 15 amino acids long. Trimming shortened V by 0 bases and J by 3 bases, and 13 bases separated the two germline ends. Germline CDR1 reads SGHRS; CDR2 reads YFSETQ. Here the CDR3 DNA reads TGCGCCAGCAGCTTGGTTAACAGGGGGGGCTACGAGCAGTACTTC. Translating it yields CASSLVNRGGYEQYF.